The rows below give T cell receptor beta chains drawn from one sample of a study of shared clonotypes between healthy human individuals. Repertoires were generated with immunoSEQ multiplex PCR, while TCRdb's copy carries only in-frame clones and drops some. Among 750,000 to 1,000,000 clones, approximately 92% were seen once, and the ten largest hold about 24%. The source material was naive CD8+ T cells sorted from blood. The receptors shown here come from a man aged 25-40 years in good health. The CDR3 runs from the conserved cysteine through the conserved F or W. Fields, in order: V gene, CDR3 protein.

v_gene: TRBV4-3
CDR3aa: CASSQDRAYNEQFF

v_gene: TRBV10-3
CDR3aa: CAISESVYGEQYF

v_gene: TRBV4-1
CDR3aa: CASSQGLGQETQYF

v_gene: TRBV11-2
CDR3aa: CASSLDPSGLGLAAEQFF

v_gene: TRBV13
CDR3aa: CASSPSALPTEQYF

v_gene: TRBV5-4
CDR3aa: CASSLEAGEDYGYTF

v_gene: TRBV15
CDR3aa: CATSRDGGYGDTEAFF

v_gene: TRBV9
CDR3aa: CASRDNYGYTF

v_gene: TRBV9
CDR3aa: CASSDDETNYGYTF

v_gene: TRBV27
CDR3aa: CASSSRAQETQYF

v_gene: TRBV6-5
CDR3aa: CASSTTGNNEKLFF

v_gene: TRBV2
CDR3aa: CASKYKRDYYNEQFF

v_gene: TRBV27
CDR3aa: CASSEWIPGPSYEQYF

v_gene: TRBV11-2
CDR3aa: CASSWEWLPQDTQYF

v_gene: TRBV4-1
CDR3aa: CASSQEPAGQAFYEQYF

v_gene: TRBV4-1
CDR3aa: CASSPRGTQNEKLFF

v_gene: TRBV6-1
CDR3aa: CATERDAFF

v_gene: TRBV27
CDR3aa: CASSFYPAGEDNEQFF

v_gene: TRBV7-9
CDR3aa: CASSLGTSGTDYNEQFF

v_gene: TRBV13
CDR3aa: CASSDSGTSGRMDAQYF

v_gene: TRBV27
CDR3aa: CASSSFSYPLAGVGYEQYF

v_gene: TRBV7-9
CDR3aa: CASSPSSGIQETQYF

v_gene: TRBV7-9
CDR3aa: CASSALDFQSNYGYTF

v_gene: TRBV10-1
CDR3aa: CASSDSRENDEQFF

v_gene: TRBV5-1
CDR3aa: CASTWTSGSYEQYF